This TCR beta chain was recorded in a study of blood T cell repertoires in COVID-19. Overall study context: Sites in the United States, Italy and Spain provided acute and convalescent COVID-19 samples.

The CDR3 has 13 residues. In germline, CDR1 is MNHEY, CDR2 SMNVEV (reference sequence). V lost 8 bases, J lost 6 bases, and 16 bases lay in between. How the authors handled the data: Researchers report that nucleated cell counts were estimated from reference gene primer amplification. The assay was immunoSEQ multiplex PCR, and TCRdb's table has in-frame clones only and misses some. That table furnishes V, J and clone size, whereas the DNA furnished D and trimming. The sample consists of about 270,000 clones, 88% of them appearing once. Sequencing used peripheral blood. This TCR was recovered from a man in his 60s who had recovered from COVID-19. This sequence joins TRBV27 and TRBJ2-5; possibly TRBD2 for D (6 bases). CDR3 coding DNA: TGTGCCAGCTCCCCGGGGGTTGGAAAGACCCAGTACTTC. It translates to CASSPGVGKTQYF.